Shown below are 9 T cell receptor beta chains from a single sample sequenced in a study of breast tumors, draining lymph nodes, adjacent tissues. TCRdb independently ran MiXCR on the multiplex PCR reads; one entry per CDR3 protein. The sample carries approximately 40,000 distinct CDR3 sequences, 35% to 40% recorded once. The sequencing input was breast tumor tissue. These receptors were obtained from a female donor with breast cancer. Some clones in this sample may be carry-over from other donors' samples.

This clonotype was seen many times. CDR3: CASSPTRDTDTQYF. CDR3 bases: TGTGCCAGCAGCCCTACACGGGACACAGATACGCAGTATTTT. The chain uses TRBV7-2 and TRBJ2-3, with a possible D match to TRBD2 (5 bases). The CDR3 spans 14 residues. Per the germline V gene, CDR1 is SGHTA and CDR2 is FQGNSA. V was pared by 5 bases and J by 2 bases, with 11 bases between.

This clonotype has a handful of counts. The gene calls are TRBV12-3 or TRBV12-4 and TRBJ1-6, with 9 bases lining up with TRBD1. This CDR3 is 15 amino acids long. The V gene end was trimmed by 7 bases and the J gene end by 6 bases; junction bases not matched to a gene: 7. CDR3 DNA sequence: TGTGCCAGCACCCAGACAGGGGGTAGTAATTCACCCCTCCACTTT. Its translation is CASTQTGGSNSPLHF.

Many counts were recorded for this clonotype. The chain carries TRBV9 and TRBJ2-5, with 8 bases fitting TRBD1. Germline V CDR1 and CDR2: SGDLS, YYNGEE. V was pared by 2 bases and J by 4 bases, with 7 bases of the junction left unmatched. The CDR3 is 15 residues long. The CDR3 coding sequence is TGTGCCAGCAGCGTCGAAGACAGGGGAAGAGAGACCCAGTACTTC. Encoded protein: CASSVEDRGRETQYF.

This clonotype came up many times. The chain couples TRBV12-3 or TRBV12-4 to TRBJ1-3; D is unclear. V lost 6 bases and J lost 2, with 8 bases in between. CDR3 length equals 13 residues. CDR3 sequence: CASSTSTGNTIYF. The DNA of the CDR3 is TGTGCCAGCAGCACAAGTACTGGAAACACCATATATTTT.

This clonotype was detected many times. This chain links TRBV20-1 with TRBJ2-3, with 9 bases matching TRBD1. The CDR3 has 14 amino acids. V was clipped by 5 bases and J by 1 base; unmatched bases: 4. Germline CDR1 is DFQATT and CDR2 is SNEGSKA (reference sequence). This CDR3 reads CSAERTGGTDTQYF. DNA for the CDR3: TGCAGTGCTGAGAGGACAGGGGGCACAGATACGCAGTATTTT.

This clonotype was recorded many times. The rearrangement links TRBV2 to TRBJ2-1; TRBD2 matches at 7 bases. Trimming cost V 4 bases and J 9 bases; bases outside gene matches: 12. The CDR3 consists of 15 residues. Germline V gene lookup returns CDR1 SNHLY and CDR2 FYNNEI. DNA of the CDR3: TGTGCCAGCAGTGGATCTAGTGGGAGGGCCGGTGAGCAGTTCTTC. As protein: CASSGSSGRAGEQFF.

As for this clonotype: Its ends do not fully match the called genes, so a read error is possible. The rearrangement links TRBV11-3 to TRBJ2-1; D call uncertain. The CDR3 length is 11 residues. The germline gives CDR1 SGHNT, CDR2 YENEEA. In DNA, the CDR3 is TGTGCCGGCAGTTGGTTTGCTGAGCAGTTCTTC. Amino acid sequence: CAGSWFAEQFF.

Ten or more counts support this clonotype. The V and J genes are TRBV20-1 and TRBJ1-6; TRBD1 agrees at 12 bases. The trim removed 1 base at V and 9 bases at J, leaving 4 bases unmatched. The CDR3 loop spans 15 amino acids. CDR1 and CDR2 (germline): DFQATT, SNEGSKA (reference sequence). DNA of the CDR3: TGCAGTGCTAGAGTGGGACAGGGGGCGATTTCACCCCTCCACTTT. This gives the protein CSARVGQGAISPLHF.

Ten or more counts support this clonotype. The chain has TRBV19 and TRBJ2-1; the match to TRBD2 covers 8 bases. Looked up from germline, CDR1 is LNHDA and CDR2 is SQIVND (reference sequence). There are 16 residues in the CDR3. The trim removed 0 bases at V and 6 bases at J, leaving 7 bases unmatched. The CDR3 coding sequence is TGTGCCAGTAGTATAGACCCGGGAGGGCCAGGCAATGAGCAGTTCTTC. This translates into CASSIDPGGPGNEQFF.